A single sample is the source of the 5 T cell receptor beta chains below, sequenced in a study of blood T cell repertoires in COVID-19. TCRdb's table, derived via immunoSEQ multiplex PCR, lists solely in-frame clones and lacks some. The table records 65,000 to 80,000 clones, roughly 89% of them present only once. What was sequenced was peripheral blood. These receptors came from a man aged 25 to 40 with acute or convalescent COVID-19.

The chain joins TRBV10-3 to TRBJ1-6; TRBD1 might be the D (5 bases). V lost 10 bases and J lost 6, with 16 bases in between. The CDR3 covers 14 residues. Germline V gives CDR1 ENHRY, CDR2 SYGVKD. In DNA form, the CDR3 reads TGTGCCACCTCTCCCAACGGGGGTAATTCACCCCTCCACTTT. This encodes CATSPNGGNSPLHF.

The genes are TRBV10-3 and TRBJ2-1; 8 bases map to TRBD1. With 3 bases clipped from V and 7 bases from J, the junction kept 17 bases outside the gene matches. This CDR3 region has 18 residues. Germline loops: CDR1 ENHRY, CDR2 SYGVKD. The CDR3 loop reads CAISESFRPGQGYNEQFF. DNA of the CDR3: TGTGCCATCAGTGAAAGTTTTCGTCCTGGACAGGGATATAATGAGCAGTTCTTC.

The chain uses TRBV7-8 and TRBJ2-5; 12 bases match TRBD2. Germline V lookup: CDR1 SGHVS, CDR2 FQNEAQ. This CDR3 region has 17 residues. After removal of 1 base from V and 5 bases from J, the junction contained 8 bases not matched to a gene. The CDR3 region has the DNA TGTGCCAGCAGCTTAGGTCCTAGCGGGAGGGCCAGTGAGACCCAGTACTTC. Translation: CASSLGPSGRASETQYF.

The chain combines TRBV9 with TRBJ2-2; the match to TRBD1 covers 7 bases. Trimming removed 0 bases from V and 7 bases from J; junction bases left unmatched: 3. This CDR3 has 14 amino acids. Germline values: CDR1 SGDLS, CDR2 YYNGEE. The CDR3 DNA is TGTGCCAGCAGCGTAGGACAGGGCGGCGGGGAGCTGTTTTTT. This encodes CASSVGQGGGELFF. Drawing the rest from reference TRBV9 and TRBJ2-2, the complete variable domain is DSGVTQTPKHLITATGQRVTLRCSPRSGDLSVYWYQQSLDQGLQFLIQYYNGEERAKGNILERFSAQQFPDLHSELNLSSLELGDSALYFCASSVGQGGGELFFGEGSRLTVL.

This chain joins TRBV6-5 and TRBJ1-5, with 8 positions matching TRBD1. The CDR3 is 15 amino acids. With V trimmed by 5 bases and J by 2 bases, 5 bases remained unmatched. Germline V gene lookup returns CDR1 MNHEY and CDR2 SVGAGI. The CDR3 nucleotides are TGTGCCAGCAGTCGGACAGGGTTGGGCAATCAGCCCCAGCATTTT. Translated, it gives CASSRTGLGNQPQHF.